These 29 T cell receptor beta chains came from one sample sequenced in a study of T cells after yellow fever vaccination. TCRdb analysed the 5' RACE reads with MiXCR anew, one entry per CDR3 protein. The sample holds tens of thousands of distinct CDR3 sequences, approximately 7.5% seen once. The input for sequencing was CD8+ T cells sorted from PBMCs, taken on the day of the yellow fever booster vaccination. These receptors came from a man aged 25-40 years who received the YFV17D yellow fever vaccine.

This clonotype was observed a few times. The chain recombines TRBV27 with TRBJ2-5, with D possibly being TRBD1 (6 bases). Trimming took off 9 bases at V and 2 bases at J, with 10 bases between the two ends. Looked up from germline, CDR1 is MNHEY and CDR2 is SMNVEV (reference sequence). This CDR3 is built from 12 residues. CDR3 protein: CASGGLQETQYF. Written as DNA, the CDR3 is TGTGCCAGTGGGGGCCTTCAAGAGACCCAGTACTTC.

The gene calls are TRBV6-1 and TRBJ2-7, with TRBD2 as a possible D gene (6 bases). Germline V gene sequence: CDR1 MNHNS, CDR2 SASEGT. V was trimmed by 6 bases and J by 2 bases, leaving 14 bases between them. The CDR3 extends over 14 amino acids. CDR3 protein: CASSRSGSAYEQYF. The CDR3 nucleotides are TGTGCCAGCAGCCGTAGCGGCTCGGCCTACGAGCAGTACTTC.

This clonotype has a handful of counts. The chain uses TRBV15 and TRBJ2-7, with D possibly TRBD2 on 5 matching bases. Germline V gene sequence: CDR1 LNHNV, CDR2 YYDKDF (reference sequence). The length of the CDR3 is 16 residues. The V end lost 3 bases, the J end lost 0 bases, and 15 bases lay between the germline ends. CDR3 in amino acids: CATSSGADMVSYEQYF. The CDR3 DNA sequence: TGTGCCACCAGCAGCGGAGCGGATATGGTCTCCTACGAGCAGTACTTC.

In this sample, this clonotype turned up a few times. The gene calls are TRBV20-1 and TRBJ2-1; 13 bases map to TRBD2. The CDR3 has 16 residues. J lost 7 bases, V lost 0 bases, and 6 bases had no gene match. Germline V lookup: CDR1 DFQATT, CDR2 SNEGSKA (reference sequence). The DNA of the CDR3 is TGCAGTGCTAGAGACTTTATGGGACTAGCGGGAAATGAGCAGTTCTTC. Translated: CSARDFMGLAGNEQFF.

This clonotype was seen only a few times. The chain recombines TRBV7-2 with TRBJ2-7; 9 nucleotides agree with TRBD2. This CDR3 contains 15 residues. V shed 5 bases, J shed 5 bases, and the junction held 10 bases outside the gene matches. Looked up from germline, CDR1 is SGHTA and CDR2 is FQGNSA. The CDR3 loop is CASSPYTGTSHEQYF. CDR3 DNA: TGTGCCAGCAGCCCCTATACCGGGACTAGCCACGAGCAGTACTTC.

Turning to this clonotype: A much larger clonotype is one base distant, so this may be a read error. The V gene is TRBV5-1, the J gene TRBJ2-3; tentative D call: TRBD1 (6 bases). Germline loops: CDR1 SGHRS, CDR2 YFSETQ. The CDR3 runs to 15 residues. V was shortened by 4 bases and J by 6 bases, with 18 bases between the two germline ends. The CDR3 loop is CASSPSDSVEDTQYF. The CDR3 coding sequence is TGCGCCAGCAGCCCCTCGGACAGTGTTGAGGATACGCAGTATTTT.

Many counts were recorded for this clonotype. The V and J genes are TRBV29-1 and TRBJ1-2, with a tentative D call TRBD1 (5 bases). The CDR3 is 12 amino acids. CDR1 SQVTM and CDR2 ANQGSEA come from the germline V gene. V gave up 7 bases and J gave up 7 bases, with 16 bases separating them. The CDR3 region has the DNA TGCAGCGGGGGACCGATTTTGGGTGGCTACACCTTC. Its translation: CSGGPILGGYTF.

This clonotype has at least ten counts. V is TRBV6-5 and J is TRBJ2-2; D possibly corresponds to TRBD2 (6 bases). V lost 0 bases and J 6 bases, leaving 8 bases between the germline ends. The germline V gene has CDR1 MNHEY and CDR2 SVGAGI. The CDR3 spans 14 residues. CDR3 bases: TGTGCCAGCAGTTACTCTAGCGGCCCCGGGGAGCTGTTTTTT. This sequence encodes CASSYSSGPGELFF.

This clonotype was counted only a few times. V and J are TRBV9 and TRBJ2-3; D unclear. The CDR3 is 14 amino acids. The V end was cut by 5 bases, the J end by 0 bases, with 10 bases between. Germline V gene data show CDR1 as SGDLS and CDR2 as YYNGEE. The CDR3 region has the DNA TGTGCCAGCAGTGCGGACCAGAGCACAGATACGCAGTATTTT. Protein sequence: CASSADQSTDTQYF.

This clonotype was counted only a few times. The rearrangement uses TRBV5-1 and TRBJ2-2, with D possibly being TRBD1 (5 bases). Germline V lookup: CDR1 SGHRS, CDR2 YFSETQ. There are 13 residues in the CDR3. With 4 bases removed from V and 5 bases from J, the gap between germline ends came to 9 bases. DNA of the CDR3: TGCGCCAGCAGCACCTGGACAACCGGGGAGCTGTTTTTT. This codes for CASSTWTTGELFF.

The chain joins TRBV29-1 to TRBJ2-1; 9 nucleotides agree with TRBD2. The germline CDR1 and CDR2 sequences are SQVTM and ANQGSEA. The CDR3 runs 16 residues. V lost 1 base to trimming and J lost 12 bases; unmatched junction nucleotides: 16. The CDR3 sequence is CSVEVQGTSPITGQFF. For the CDR3, the DNA is TGCAGCGTTGAAGTTCAGGGGACTAGCCCTATCACGGGGCAGTTCTTC.

A word on this clonotype: At one of its ends the junction is not consistent with the germline gene, which may arise from a read error. The chain joins TRBV6-5 to TRBJ1-1, with D unresolved. From germline, CDR1 is MNHEY and CDR2 SVGAGI. This CDR3 region has 12 residues. CDR3 region: CASNYSNTEAFF. In DNA form, the CDR3 reads TGTGCCAGCAATTACTCAAACACTGAAGCTTTCTTT.

This clonotype was recorded a few times. The chain has TRBV5-5 and TRBJ1-4; D gene unclear. The CDR3 extends over 15 amino acids. Looked up from germline, CDR1 is SGHKS and CDR2 is YYEKEE (reference sequence). V lost 3 bases, J lost 4 bases, and 13 bases lay in between. CDR3 bases: TGTGCCAGCAGCTCCCAGATAAGAATTAATGAAAAACTGTTTTTT. Translation: CASSSQIRINEKLFF. The variable domain in full, completed from reference TRBV5-5 and TRBJ1-4, reads DAGVTQSPTHLIKTRGQQVTLRCSPISGHKSVSWYQQVLGQGPQFIFQYYEKEERGRGNFPDRFSARQFPNYSSELNVNALLLGDSALYLCASSSQIRINEKLFFGSGTQLSVL.

This clonotype came up a few times. V gene TRBV3-1 combines with J gene TRBJ2-7; D not resolved. Germline V gene sequence: CDR1 LGHDT, CDR2 YNNKEL (reference sequence). V lost 4 bases, J lost 0 bases, and 10 bases lay in between. This CDR3 has 14 residues. The CDR3 DNA reads TGTGCCAGCAGCCCCCCCGACAACTCCTACGAGCAGTACTTC. It codes for CASSPPDNSYEQYF.

The table lists this clonotype with a few counts. This chain uses TRBV5-1 with TRBJ2-3; D is possibly TRBD2 (6 bases). V lost 3 bases, J lost 0 bases, and 20 bases lay in between. The CDR3 loop spans 18 amino acids. CDR1 and CDR2 from the germline V gene are SGHRS and YFSETQ. DNA for the CDR3: TGCGCCAGCAGCTCGGATACTGTAGCGGATACTAGCACAGATACGCAGTATTTT. The encoded protein is CASSSDTVADTSTDTQYF.

Written as DNA, the CDR3 is TGTGCCAGCATGGGGACTTCGGGTGAGCAGTACTTC. Translated, it gives CASMGTSGEQYF. The gene calls are TRBV2 and TRBJ2-7; D possibly corresponds to TRBD2 (6 bases). Trimming removed 7 bases at V and 7 bases at J, with 14 bases between. This CDR3 is built from 12 residues. Germline CDR1 is SNHLY and CDR2 is FYNNEI. The entire variable domain, with the rest obtained from reference TRBV2 and TRBJ2-7, is as follows: EPEVTQTPSHQVTQMGQEVILRCVPISNHLYFYWYRQILGQKVEFLVSFYNNEISEKSEIFDDQFSVERPDGSNFTLKIRSTKLEDSAMYFCASMGTSGEQYFGPGTRLTVT.

This clonotype showed up many times. The chain has TRBV9 and TRBJ1-4; 7 bases align to TRBD1. Germline V gene sequence: CDR1 SGDLS, CDR2 YYNGEE. The CDR3 runs to 14 residues. Losses at the gene ends were 4 bases for V and 6 bases for J; bases not matched to a gene: 6. This chain's CDR3 is CASSQDRSDEKLFF. The CDR3 DNA sequence: TGTGCCAGCAGCCAGGACAGGTCTGATGAAAAACTGTTTTTT.

The chain couples TRBV5-4 to TRBJ2-6; D might be TRBD1 (5 bases). Trimming left V 6 bases short and J 4 bases short, with 14 bases between. The CDR3 consists of 15 residues. Looked up from germline, CDR1 is SGHNT and CDR2 is YYREEE (reference sequence). The CDR3 nucleotides are TGTGCCAGCACCATTCAGGGTTCCGGGGCCAACGTCCTGACTTTC. Translation gives CASTIQGSGANVLTF.

This clonotype was recorded at least ten times. V is TRBV7-3 and J is TRBJ2-1; 10 nucleotides match TRBD1. V trimming: 5 bases; J trimming: 5 bases; junction bases outside the gene matches: 6. The CDR3 runs 15 residues. Per germline, CDR1 SGHTA and CDR2 FQGTGA. The CDR3 nucleotides are TGTGCCAGCAGCCCGTCCGGGACAGGGGACAATGAGCAGTTCTTC. This translates into CASSPSGTGDNEQFF.

This clonotype showed up many times. The chain carries TRBV7-2 and TRBJ2-1, with 7 positions matching TRBD2. The CDR3 is 15 amino acids. CDR1 is SGHTA, CDR2 FQGNSA, per germline. Losses at the gene ends were 3 bases for V and 3 bases for J; bases not matched to a gene: 5. The chain's CDR3 is CASSLGGSLYNEQFF. The CDR3 bases are TGTGCCAGCAGCTTGGGCGGGAGTCTCTACAATGAGCAGTTCTTC.

This clonotype was counted between two and nine times. The V call is TRBV11-2, the J call TRBJ2-7; 11 nucleotides agree with TRBD1. The germline CDR1 and CDR2 sequences are SGHAT and FQNNGV. Losses at the gene ends were 4 bases for V and 6 bases for J; bases not matched to a gene: 11. The CDR3 totals 16 residues. Written as DNA, the CDR3 is TGTGCCAGCAGCTCAATGCCGGGACAGGGGGGGAGCGAGCAGTACTTC. Protein product: CASSSMPGQGGSEQYF.

This clonotype was detected a few times. V and J are TRBV28 and TRBJ1-1, with TRBD1 identical over 8 bases. V shed 5 bases and J 4 bases; nucleotides not matched to a gene: 6. This CDR3 is built from 14 residues. Germline V gene lookup returns CDR1 MDHEN and CDR2 SYDVKM. Here the CDR3 DNA reads TGTGCCAGCAGTCCCAATACAGGGGGCACTGAAGCTTTCTTT. This sequence encodes CASSPNTGGTEAFF.

The CDR3 here is CASSLPAGGSYEQYF. DNA of the CDR3: TGTGCCAGCAGCTTACCAGCGGGAGGATCCTACGAGCAGTACTTC. V is TRBV7-9 and J is TRBJ2-7, with TRBD2 matching over 9 bases. V dropped 2 bases and J dropped 1; count of bases not matched to a gene: 3. Germline-derived CDR1 and CDR2 are SEHNR and FQNEAQ (reference sequence). There are 15 residues in the CDR3.

The rearrangement uses TRBV5-1 and TRBJ2-5; 8 bases line up with TRBD1. Germline values: CDR1 SGHRS, CDR2 YFSETQ. Trimming took 4 bases from V and 4 from J; bases not matched to a gene: 3. The CDR3 is made up of 13 amino acids. This CDR3 is CASSEDRVETQYF. CDR3 coding DNA: TGCGCCAGCAGCGAGGACAGGGTAGAGACCCAGTACTTC. Full variable domain (outside the CDR3, taken from reference TRBV5-1 and TRBJ2-5): KAGVTQTPRYLIKTRGQQVTLSCSPISGHRSVSWYQQTPGQGLQFLFEYFSETQRNKGNFPGRFSGRQFSNSRSEMNVSTLELGDSALYLCASSEDRVETQYFGPGTRLLVL.

The rearrangement uses TRBV12-3 or TRBV12-4 and TRBJ2-1; D unresolved. The V and J ends lost 5 bases and 6 bases respectively, with 11 bases between them. CDR3 length equals 13 residues. The CDR3 loop is CASSAVGFNEQFF. The CDR3 DNA reads as TGTGCCAGCAGTGCGGTAGGCTTCAATGAGCAGTTCTTC.

This clonotype was counted only a few times. This chain joins TRBV5-1 and TRBJ2-3; D gene uncertain. V dropped 1 base and J dropped 0 bases, with 12 bases sitting between them. The germline V gene has CDR1 SGHRS and CDR2 YFSETQ. The CDR3 totals 16 residues. Here the CDR3 DNA reads TGCGCCAGCAGCTTGAGAGGCCCTATTAGCACAGATACGCAGTATTTT. Its translation: CASSLRGPISTDTQYF.

The chain uses TRBV6-5 and TRBJ1-1, with D hard to call. V was cut by 0 bases and J by 5 bases, with 7 bases left in between. Germline CDR1 MNHEY, CDR2 SVGAGI. The CDR3 has 13 amino acids. The CDR3 sequence: CASSYSWATEAFF. The CDR3 DNA is TGTGCCAGCAGTTACTCATGGGCGACTGAAGCTTTCTTT.

The genes are TRBV5-1 and TRBJ2-1, with TRBD1 as a possible D gene (7 bases). Trimming stripped 6 bases from V and 3 bases from J, with 16 bases between. The CDR3 contains 15 residues. The germline V gene has CDR1 SGHRS and CDR2 YFSETQ. The CDR3 DNA reads as TGCGCCAGCATGGAGGGACAGATACGCTACAATGAGCAGTTCTTC. Amino acid sequence: CASMEGQIRYNEQFF.

The gene calls are TRBV12-3 or TRBV12-4 and TRBJ2-5, with D possibly matching TRBD2 (6 bases). The germline V and J ends were trimmed by 5 bases and 4 bases, with 14 bases remaining between them. The CDR3 is 14 amino acids. DNA of the CDR3: TGTGCCAGCAGTAGAGCGATGGAGGGAGAGACCCAGTACTTC. Residues: CASSRAMEGETQYF.